This note documents a single T cell receptor (beta chain) sequence. This clone came up a few times. No antigen is known for it. The junction departs from germline at one end; a sequencing error may be responsible. The trial excluded patients who had a history of autoimmune disease or were on systemic immunosuppression. In every dose cohort, peripheral blood was drawn for TCR sequencing at baseline, cycle 4 day 1, and cycle 7 day 1. The samples were drawn from a first-in-human, open-label, multicenter phase I dose-escalation trial of ivuxolimab. The trial enrolled adults with locally advanced or metastatic head and neck squamous cell, hepatocellular, melanoma or renal cell carcinoma. Before TCR sequencing, CD4+ T cells and CD8+ T cells were sorted from peripheral blood as separate populations. Genomic DNA was extracted from sorted cells for sequencing of the TCRbeta CDR3 region. TCRbeta CDR3 regions were sequenced using the immunoSEQ Assay. TCRdb carries this immuneACCESS record with in-frame sequences only. Its versions omit some clonotypes, under half of them owing to an unresolved V gene in the studies checked, with the rest unexplained. Recorded for this sample are about 94,000 clones; roughly 91% of them occurred a single time. Approximately 0.3% of the sample is held by the ten biggest clonotypes.

Per the germline V gene, KGHSY is the CDR1 and FQNENV is the CDR2. From the cysteine through the phenylalanine, the CDR3 covers 12 amino acids. Here the CDR3 DNA is all that survives: 36 bases in frame from base 1. The sample originates from a study of OX40 agonist ivuxolimab in advanced cancers. In the study overall: Ivuxolimab was an agonistic, fully human IgG2 monoclonal antibody directed against OX40 (CD134), a costimulatory receptor. Intravenous ivuxolimab was administered to patients every 2 weeks at six dose levels: 0.01, 0.1, 0.3, 1.5, 3 and 10 mg/kg. Of the approximately 50 dose-escalation patients, hepatocellular carcinoma was present in about 19, melanoma in roughly 15, renal cell carcinoma in 9 and head and neck cancer in 9. The dose-escalation cohort was about 87% male with a mean age of about 60 years, ranging from roughly 23 to 90. Patients were allowed to have had prior anti-PD-1, anti-PD-L1 or anti-CTLA-4 therapy, and 40% of the dose-escalation patients had been treated with checkpoint inhibitors. Three dose-escalation patients achieved partial responses, one with hepatocellular carcinoma and two with cutaneous melanoma. Peripheral TCRbeta sequencing was intended to test whether TCR sequence diversity was altered and clonal T-cell expansion was caused by ivuxolimab. The paper reports the monotherapy dose-escalation portion (N ≈ 52 patients) of the phase I ivuxolimab trial. The study at large found these results: Low levels of normalized T-cell clonal expansion were also shown by some nonresponding patients. After ivuxolimab, more expanded clones were found on average in CD8+ T cells than in CD4+ T cells. The antigen specificity of the clonally expanded peripheral T cells was not determined. At doses of 0.1 to 3.0 mg/kg, clonal expansion of both CD4+ and CD8+ blood T cells was observed from baseline to week 6. In the 0.1-3.0 mg/kg groups, partial responders had among the lowest normalized peripheral clonal expansion, particularly in CD8+ T cells.

This sequence uses TRBV16 and TRBJ1-5, with 7 bases matching TRBD1. Source: CD4+ or CD8+ T cells sorted from blood, taken in a trial of the OX40 agonist ivuxolimab. This clonotype was obtained from an adult with an advanced solid tumor such as melanoma, head and neck, liver or kidney cancer. The CDR3 protein is CASSLSGGPKDF. Here is the DNA: TGTGCCAGCAGCCTTTCAGGGGGACCTAAGGATTTT.